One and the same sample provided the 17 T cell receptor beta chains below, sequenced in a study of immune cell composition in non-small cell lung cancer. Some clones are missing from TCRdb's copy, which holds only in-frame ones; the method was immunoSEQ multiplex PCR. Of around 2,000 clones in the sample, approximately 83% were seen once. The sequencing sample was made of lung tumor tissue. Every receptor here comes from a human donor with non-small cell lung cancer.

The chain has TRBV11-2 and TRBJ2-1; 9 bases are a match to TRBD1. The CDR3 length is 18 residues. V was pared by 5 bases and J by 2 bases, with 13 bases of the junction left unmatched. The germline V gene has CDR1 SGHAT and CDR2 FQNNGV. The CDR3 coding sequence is TGTGCCAGCAGCACACAGGGGGCAAAGGCGGGAGCCTACAATGAGCAGTTCTTC. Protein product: CASSTQGAKAGAYNEQFF. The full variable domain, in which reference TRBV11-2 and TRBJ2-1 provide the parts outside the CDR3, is EAGVAQSPRYKIIEKRQSVAFWCNPISGHATLYWYQQILGQGPKLLIQFQNNGVVDDSQLPKDRFSAERLKGVDSTLKIQPAKLEDSAVYLCASSTQGAKAGAYNEQFFGPGTRLTVL.

CDR3 DNA sequence: TGTGCCAGCAGCTCGGGGACAGGGGGTCAGCCCCAGCATTTT. This translates into CASSSGTGGQPQHF. The rearrangement uses TRBV11-2 and TRBJ1-5, with 11 bases aligning to TRBD1. This CDR3 contains 14 residues. Germline CDR1 SGHAT, CDR2 FQNNGV. The ends lost 4 bases at V and 6 bases at J; junction bases unmatched: 2.

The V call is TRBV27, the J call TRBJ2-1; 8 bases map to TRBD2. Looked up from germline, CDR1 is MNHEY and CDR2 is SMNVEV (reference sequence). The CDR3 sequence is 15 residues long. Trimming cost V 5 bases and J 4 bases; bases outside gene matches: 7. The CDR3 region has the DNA TGTGCCAGCAGTCTAGGACTAGCAGAGTACAATGAGCAGTTCTTC. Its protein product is CASSLGLAEYNEQFF.

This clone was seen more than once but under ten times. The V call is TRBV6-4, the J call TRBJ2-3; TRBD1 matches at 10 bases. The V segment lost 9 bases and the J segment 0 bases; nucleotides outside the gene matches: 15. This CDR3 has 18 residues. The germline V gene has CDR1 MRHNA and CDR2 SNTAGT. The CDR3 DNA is TGTGCCAGTAGGGACAGGGGACACATGCTACCCAGCACAGATACGCAGTATTTT. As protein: CASRDRGHMLPSTDTQYF.

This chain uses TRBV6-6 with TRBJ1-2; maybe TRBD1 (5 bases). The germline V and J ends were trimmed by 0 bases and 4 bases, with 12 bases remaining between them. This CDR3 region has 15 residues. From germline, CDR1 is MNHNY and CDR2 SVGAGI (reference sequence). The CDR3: CASSYSGTVSYGYTF. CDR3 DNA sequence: TGTGCCAGCAGTTACTCGGGGACCGTGAGCTATGGCTACACCTTC.

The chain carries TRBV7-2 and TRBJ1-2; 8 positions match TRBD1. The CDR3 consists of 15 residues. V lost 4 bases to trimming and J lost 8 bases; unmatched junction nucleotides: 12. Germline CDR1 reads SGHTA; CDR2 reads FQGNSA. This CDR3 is CASSSRTGRVVGYTF. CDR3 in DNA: TGTGCCAGCAGCTCTAGGACAGGGCGAGTCGTGGGCTACACCTTC.

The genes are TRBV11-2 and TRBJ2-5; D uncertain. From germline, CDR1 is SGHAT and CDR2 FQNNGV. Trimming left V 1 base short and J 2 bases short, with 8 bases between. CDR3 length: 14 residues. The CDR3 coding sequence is TGTGCCAGCAGCTTAGGTAGTGGACAAGAGACCCAGTACTTC. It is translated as CASSLGSGQETQYF.

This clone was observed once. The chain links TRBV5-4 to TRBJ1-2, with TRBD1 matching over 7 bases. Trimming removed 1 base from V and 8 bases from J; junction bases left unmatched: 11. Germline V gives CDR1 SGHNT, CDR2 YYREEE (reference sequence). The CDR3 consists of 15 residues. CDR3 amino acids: CASSLFTGAVSGYTF. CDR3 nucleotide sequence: TGTGCCAGCAGCTTGTTCACAGGGGCGGTATCCGGCTACACCTTC. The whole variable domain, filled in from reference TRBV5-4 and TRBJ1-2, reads ETGVTQSPTHLIKTRGQQVTLRCSSQSGHNTVSWYQQALGQGPQFIFQYYREEENGRGNFPPRFSGLQFPNYSSELNVNALELDDSALYLCASSLFTGAVSGYTFGSGTRLTVV.

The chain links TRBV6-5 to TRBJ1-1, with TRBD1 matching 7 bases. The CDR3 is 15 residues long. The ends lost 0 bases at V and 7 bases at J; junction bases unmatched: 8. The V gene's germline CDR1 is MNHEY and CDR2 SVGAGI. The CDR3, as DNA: TGTGCCAGCAGTTACTCGAGTAAGGGGGCCAATGAAGCTTTCTTT. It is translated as CASSYSSKGANEAFF.

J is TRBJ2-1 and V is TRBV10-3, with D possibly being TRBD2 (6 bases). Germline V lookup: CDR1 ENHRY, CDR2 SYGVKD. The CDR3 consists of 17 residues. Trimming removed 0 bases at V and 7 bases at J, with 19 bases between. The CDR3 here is CAISESKAGTLSNEQFF. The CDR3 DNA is TGTGCCATCAGTGAGTCGAAGGCGGGGACTCTATCGAATGAGCAGTTCTTC.

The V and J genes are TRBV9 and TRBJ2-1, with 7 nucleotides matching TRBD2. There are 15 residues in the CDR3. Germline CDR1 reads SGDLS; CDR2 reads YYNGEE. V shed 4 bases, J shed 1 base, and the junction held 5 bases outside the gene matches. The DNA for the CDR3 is TGTGCCAGCAGCTCGAGCGGGAAGTCCTACAATGAGCAGTTCTTC. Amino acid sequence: CASSSSGKSYNEQFF. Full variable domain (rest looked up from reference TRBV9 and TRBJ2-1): DSGVTQTPKHLITATGQRVTLRCSPRSGDLSVYWYQQSLDQGLQFLIQYYNGEERAKGNILERFSAQQFPDLHSELNLSSLELGDSALYFCASSSSGKSYNEQFFGPGTRLTVL.

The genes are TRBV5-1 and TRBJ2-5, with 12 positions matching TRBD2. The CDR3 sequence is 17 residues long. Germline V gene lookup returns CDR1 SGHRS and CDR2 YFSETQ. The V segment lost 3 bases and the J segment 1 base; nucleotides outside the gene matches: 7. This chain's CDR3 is CASSSGTSGFPQETQYF. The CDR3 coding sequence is TGCGCCAGCAGCTCCGGGACTAGCGGGTTCCCCCAAGAGACCCAGTACTTC.

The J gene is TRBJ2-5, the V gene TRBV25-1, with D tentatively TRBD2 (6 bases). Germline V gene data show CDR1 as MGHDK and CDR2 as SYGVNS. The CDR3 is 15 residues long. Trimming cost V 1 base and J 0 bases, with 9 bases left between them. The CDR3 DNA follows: TGTGCCAGCAGTGAATGGCGGGGCGACCAAGAGACCCAGTACTTC. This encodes CASSEWRGDQETQYF.

The DNA for the CDR3 is TGTGCCAGCAGCGGACAGGGGGCCAACACTGAAGCTTTCTTT. Its translation: CASSGQGANTEAFF. This chain uses TRBV27 with TRBJ1-1, with 11 bases matching TRBD1. Germline loops: CDR1 MNHEY, CDR2 SMNVEV (reference sequence). The CDR3 spans 14 residues. V lost 6 bases and J lost 2; bases outside the gene matches: 2.

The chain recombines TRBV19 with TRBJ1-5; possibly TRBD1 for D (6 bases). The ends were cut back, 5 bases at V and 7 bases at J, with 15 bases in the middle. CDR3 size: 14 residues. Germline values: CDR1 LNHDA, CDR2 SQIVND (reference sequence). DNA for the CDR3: TGTGCCAGTAGTCCCCCGGGTGGGGGCCAGCCCCAGCATTTT. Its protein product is CASSPPGGGQPQHF.

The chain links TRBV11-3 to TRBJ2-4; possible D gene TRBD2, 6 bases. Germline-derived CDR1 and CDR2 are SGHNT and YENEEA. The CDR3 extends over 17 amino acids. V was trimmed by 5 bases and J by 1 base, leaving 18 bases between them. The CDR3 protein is CASSDLPRTTAKNIQYF. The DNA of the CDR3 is TGTGCCAGCAGCGACCTGCCTAGGACTACCGCCAAAAACATTCAGTACTTC.

The CDR3 is CASTPMGGASRETQYF. In nucleotides, the CDR3 is TGCGCCAGCACCCCTATGGGGGGGGCCTCTAGGGAGACCCAGTACTTC. The chain joins TRBV10-2 to TRBJ2-5; weak D call: TRBD2 (7 bases). This CDR3 contains 16 residues. Germline CDR1 reads WSHSY; CDR2 reads SAAADI. Trimming shortened V by 7 bases and J by 5 bases, and 23 bases separated the two germline ends.